These T cell receptor beta chains were read from a single sample in a study of T cell responses to AZD1222 COVID-19 vaccine. Some clones are missing from TCRdb's copy, which holds only in-frame ones; the method was immunoSEQ multiplex PCR. The table records some 150,000 clones, about 91% of them present only once. Sequenced material: peripheral blood, taken on day 0 of MenACWY control vaccination. All receptors derive from an adult in good health. The CDR3 runs from the conserved cysteine through the conserved F or W. Fields, in order: V gene, J gene, CDR3 protein.

>TRBV28|TRBJ2-7
CASSSTGGLYEQYF
>TRBV12-5|TRBJ2-1
CASGSLGRGDEQFF
>TRBV5-1|TRBJ1-6
CASRTVGGDGSPLHF
>TRBV19|TRBJ2-2
CASISRGTSGRATGELFF
>TRBV4-2|TRBJ2-2
CASSQAGTGGLGELFF
>TRBV7-2|TRBJ1-6
CASSPAWGRDSPLHF
>TRBV2|TRBJ2-7
CASHGRETSYEQYF
>TRBV5-1|TRBJ2-3
CASSFRDTDTQYF
>TRBV4-2|TRBJ2-6
CASSQETQGGASGANVLTF
>TRBV6-5|TRBJ1-3
CASRTPSGNTIYF
>TRBV7-9|TRBJ1-1
CASSSQQGGTEAFF
>TRBV3-1/TRBV3-2|TRBJ1-5
CASSQGTFATNQPQHF
>TRBV7-2|TRBJ1-4
CASSLIQGSEKLFF
>TRBV9|TRBJ2-1
CASSVLRGLNNEQFF
>TRBV19|TRBJ2-3
CASSMAHRGDTQYF
>TRBV19|TRBJ2-7
CASPSIRGGASYEQYF
>TRBV4-1|TRBJ1-1
CASSQENQGNTEAFF
>TRBV29-1|TRBJ2-5
CSVDYRGETQYF
>TRBV11-2|TRBJ1-2
CASSLEVFGGRSYYGYTF
>TRBV2|TRBJ1-4
CASSEVAGPNEKLFF
>TRBV5-1|TRBJ2-7
CASAVNYEQYF
>TRBV7-9|TRBJ2-1
CASSSGLGNPLREQFF
>TRBV2|TRBJ2-3
CASSWTSEEDTQYF
>TRBV7-2|TRBJ2-3
CASSSRGSGSADTQYF
>TRBV7-9|TRBJ1-3
CASSTDRGPGNTIYF